This T cell receptor (beta chain) came from a study of cytomegalovirus exposure and HLA in healthy donors (dated by TCRdb to about 2017). For the wider study: An earlier analysis of 587 of the donors reported approximately 280 Gb of sequence data and 117 million unique TCR beta sequences obtained from 150 million to 200 million T cells. An early release covering roughly 600 HLA-typed donors comprised approximately 290 gigabases of sequencing data and roughly 86 million unique TCR sequences. Using immunosequencing, the study profiled T cell repertoires from 666 subjects and related those repertoires to cytomegalovirus serostatus. All discovery cohort repertoires had been generated using a single sequencing platform. Donor age, sex, ethnicity and CMV serostatus were compiled alongside the repertoire data. To study patterns of TCR occurrence, a later analysis re-analyzed previously published TCR beta repertoires from more than 550 donors and added high-resolution HLA genotyping. Typing coverage varied by locus: about 629-640 donors for A, B, C, DRB1 and DQB1; under 550 for DQA1; 600 to 610 for DPA1; approximately 450 for DPB1. Among 398 genotyped donors of the cohort, an average of around 240,000 unique TCR beta nucleotide sequences were sequenced per donor, around 18% of them non-productive. A later genetic analysis used genome-wide SNP genotypes for about 65% of the roughly 700 donors, treating that subset as a discovery cohort. The aim of the study was to test whether cataloging public T cell receptors could identify signatures of past pathogen exposure. High-throughput TCR immunosequencing, statistical association of individual TCRs with disease status, and machine learning were combined to predict cytomegalovirus infection status. The later analysis used no new phenotypic data to find candidate immune exposures, relying instead on TCR beta sequences and their occurrence across donors. In addition to the first cohort of 666 subjects, a separate validation cohort of 130 or so different subjects was used. An earlier analysis of 450 to 750 of the donors used high-throughput TCR beta sequencing to judge whether each TCR beta V gene segment behaved as functional or pseudogenic. Roughly 5 DR-DQ haplotypes were handled as single units for association and clustering, since linkage in the cohort was strong. Of the roughly 410 genotyped donors, more than 75% were placed in the genetic ancestry cluster associated with self-reported Caucasian donors. HLA typing included class I and class II loci at four-digit resolution.

The cohort consisted of 670 or so healthy bone marrow donors. Cohort members were all nominally healthy when sampled, although unrecorded immune exposures were likely present. The donor tested CMV seronegative, placing the donor among the 352 seronegative members of the cohort. Each donor provided a peripheral blood sample, and peripheral blood mononuclear cells were used for TCR beta sequencing. Genomic DNA was extracted from the blood cell samples with the Qiagen DNeasy Blood Extraction Kit. Here is what the overall study found, with its caveats: Linkage disequilibrium might explain the correlated functional status among segregating V segments, but an unknown experimental factor could not be ruled out. In a later analysis, the rate of TCR association differed among HLA loci, with DRB1 alleles having the most associated TCRs and HLA-C alleles having the fewest. The sequencing pipeline was judged likely to have produced a cluster of highly shared sequence variants as a technical artifact. The classifier was reported to diagnose cytomegalovirus status with high specificity and sensitivity in both the original cohort and the validation cohort. The 87-base-pair reads could not distinguish some IMGT-functional V segments, including TRBV6-2 and TRBV6-3, so those segments were excluded. According to the authors, the approach could potentially be generalized to other disease states and immunological phenotypes. In a later analysis, several top co-occurrence clusters were reported to appear linked to parvovirus B19, influenza, CMV and Epstein-Barr virus. While some public TCRs were present in many individuals, most TCR sequences turned up only very rarely across donors. Some 15 rarely observed V segments, including chromosome 9 orphons, were excluded from the earlier analysis of approximately 500 of the donors because counts were too low. This cohort had only TCR beta chains sequenced, and the lack of alpha or paired-chain data limited which features could be detected. In a later genetic analysis, fewer N-insertions in productive TCRs were reported among donors in an Asian-associated ancestry cluster than the approximately 670-donor mean. At a false discovery rate of 0.05, a later analysis linked under 20,000 TCR beta sequences to specific HLA alleles. Because HLA typing was missing for some donors at each locus, association tests included only the typed subset. For the cohort, immune exposure information was limited to CMV serostatus. In vitro tests confirmed that three of the cytomegalovirus-associated TCR beta chains recognize cytomegalovirus antigens. A later analysis found that most CMV-associated TCR beta chains appeared HLA-restricted, with HLA associations seemingly driven largely by CMV exposure. A total of fewer than 200 TCR beta chains were listed by the study as associated with cytomegalovirus. In a later analysis, HLA-associated TCR beta chains showed more clonal expansion and lower generation probabilities than non-associated chains that were equally common. An earlier analysis of around 540 of the donors showed that most TCR beta V segments appeared in productive rearrangements either about 87% or about 30% of the time, which broadly matched IMGT annotations. Roughly uniform sequencing depth across donors was assumed in presence/absence analyses, although this assumption may not hold. A further reported finding was that TCR beta sequences accurately predicted the HLA-A and HLA-B alleles for most subjects in the first cohort. Assigning TCR associations to individual alleles was difficult when HLA alleles, especially DR and DQ, strongly co-occurred. V-gene and J-gene trimming of TCR beta chains was associated with a missense DCLRE1C variant in a later genetic analysis, and the association was replicated in an independent cohort.

Preparation of the library involved the immunoSEQ multiplex PCR assay. A mixture of 60 forward primers for TCR Vbeta segments and 13 reverse primers for TCR Jbeta segments was used in the multiplex PCR. The CDR3 region of rearranged TCR beta genes was amplified from genomic DNA by a multiplex PCR assay. On the Illumina HiSeq System, the amplified TCR beta libraries were sequenced as 87-base-pair reads. The published analysis was carried out like this. A later analysis tallied tens of millions of unique TCR beta chains across the 666 repertoires, and around 9.9 million of those chains were shared by two or more donors. A nearest-neighbor algorithm error-corrected the raw reads and collapsed the reads into unique sequences, merging closely related sequences to remove PCR and sequencing errors. Alignment of CDR3 sequences to IMGT reference sequences was used to assign V, D and J gene segments. For a sequence to be retained, a match of at least six nucleotides was required to both a V gene segment and a J gene segment. A rearrangement counted as productive if the CDR3 had no stop codons and remained in frame with V and J, and every other rearrangement counted as non-productive. Following IMGT convention, CDR3 was defined as the stretch from the second conserved V-encoded cysteine up to the conserved J-encoded phenylalanine. The earlier analysis of about 610 of the donors excluded any sequence lacking an unambiguous match to a single V gene segment. In an earlier analysis of 450 to 750 of the donors, a V segment was called functional when productive rearrangements were above 56.7%, and segregating when the standard deviation between donors exceeded 5%. A statistical classification framework was built to diagnose cytomegalovirus status from the catalog of TCR beta chain sequences. In a later analysis, TCR nucleotide sequences were compared against IMGT/GENE-DB human TR gene sequences so that V and J genes could be assigned. In a later analysis, CDR3 sequences and most-parsimonious VDJ recombination scenarios were assigned using the TCRdist pipeline. In a later analysis, each TCR beta chain was defined by its CDR3 amino acid sequence together with its V-gene family, and reads without a unique V-gene family were excluded. In a later analysis, some 600 highly shared, low-generation-probability nucleotide sequences were removed to address suspected cross-contamination and a sequencing artifact. A later analysis calculated a clonal expansion index for each public chain from normalized within-repertoire ranks of inferred template counts. In a later analysis, generation probabilities were computed using a VDJ recombination model fitted to out-of-frame rearrangements, and the results were checked against IGoR. In a later analysis, TCR-TCR, TCR-HLA and TCR-CMV co-occurrence was scored with hypergeometric tests, and a repertoire-size bias correction was applied to TCR pairs. To estimate false discovery rates, a later analysis permuted the HLA or CMV assignments 20 times. In a later analysis, co-occurring TCRs were grouped with DBSCAN, and TCRdist sequence similarity was added when clustering was performed within HLA-allele-positive subsets. Repertoires with fewer than 30,000 or more than 120,000 public chains, plus five repertoires with anomalous nucleotide sharing, were excluded from co-occurrence clustering. The clones in this table, taken by TCRdb from immuneACCESS, are in-frame only. Not every clone is retained; where verified, under half of the shortfall comes from an unresolved V gene, and the cause of the rest is unknown. That table gives V, J and clone size, and the DNA gave D and trimming. The sample records about 91,000 clones, 85% to 90% of which are singletons. The top ten clonotypes cover approximately 2.2% of the sample.

CDR1 is given as SGHRS and CDR2 as YFSETQ, both from the germline V gene. A distance of 16 bases separates the germline ends of V and J, which lose 4 bases and 2 bases respectively. The CDR3 holds 16 amino acids from the cysteine to the phenylalanine. The sequence is cut down to CDR3 DNA, 48 bases in frame from base 1. A remark on this clone: It has no known antigen specificity. The input lacks base qualities; no much larger clone sits a single base away.

The V and J genes are TRBV5-1 and TRBJ2-1; TRBD2 might be the D gene, on 7 matching bases. Material: PBMCs. This TCR derives from a man aged 18 to 29 in good health and CMV-seronegative. The CDR3 is CASSLERGAAYNEQFF. Read as DNA, the sequence is TGCGCCAGCAGCCTGGAACGGGGGGCGGCCTACAATGAGCAGTTCTTC.